This T cell receptor beta chain was sequenced in a study of chemoradiotherapy in HPV16-positive cancers. Sequencing used immunoSEQ multiplex PCR; TCRdb keeps in-frame clones, though not all of them. The sample lists over 2,000 clones, around four fifths occurring once. Points from the study as a whole: HPV-specific T cells were functionally defined from only a couple of HPV16-positive patients. During treatment, candidate HPV-specific clones and E7-related motifs expanded in tumor.

Over chemoradiotherapy, repertoires were sampled more than once. A note on this clone: What it binds is unknown.

The clonotype was recovered from a human donor with HPV-associated anogenital cancer. The sample here was tumor tissue, taken from a patient who underwent chemoradiotherapy.

CDR3 DNA sequence: TGTGCCAGCAGCTATGGACAGGGTGTACTCACAGATACGCAGTATTTT. Its protein product is CASSYGQGVLTDTQYF. The chain carries TRBV5-6 and TRBJ2-3; 8 nucleotides agree with TRBD1. V lost 3 bases to trimming and J lost 2 bases; unmatched junction nucleotides: 8. CDR1 and CDR2 from the germline V gene are SGHDT and YYEEEE. The CDR3 spans 16 residues.